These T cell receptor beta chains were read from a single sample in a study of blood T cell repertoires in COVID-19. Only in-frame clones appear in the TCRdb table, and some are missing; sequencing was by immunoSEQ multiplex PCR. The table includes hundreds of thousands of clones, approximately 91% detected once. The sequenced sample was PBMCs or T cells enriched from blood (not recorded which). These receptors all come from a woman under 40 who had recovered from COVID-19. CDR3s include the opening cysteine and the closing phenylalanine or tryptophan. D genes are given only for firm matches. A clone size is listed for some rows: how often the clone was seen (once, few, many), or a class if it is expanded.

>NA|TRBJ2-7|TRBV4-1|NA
TGCGCCAGCAGCCAATCTCGACTAGATAGGTACGAGCAGTACTTC
CASSQSRLDRYEQYF
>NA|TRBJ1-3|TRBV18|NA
TGTGCCAGCTCCCCGCAGGCGATCGTTCCTGGAAACACCATATATTTT
CASSPQAIVPGNTIYF
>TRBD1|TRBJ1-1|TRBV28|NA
TGTGCCAGCAGAAGACAGGGGATGAACACTGAAGCTTTCTTT
CASRRQGMNTEAFF
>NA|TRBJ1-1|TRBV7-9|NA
TGTGCCAGCAGCTTAGCCATCAAAATCCGAAGGGGCACTGAAGCTTTCTTT
CASSLAIKIRRGTEAFF
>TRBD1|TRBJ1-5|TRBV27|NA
TGTGCCAGCAGTTTAGGTGGGACAGGGAATCAGCCCCAGCATTTT
CASSLGGTGNQPQHF
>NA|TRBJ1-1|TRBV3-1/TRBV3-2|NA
TGTGCCAGCAGCCAAAGGAGGGCGAACACTGAAGCTTTCTTT
CASSQRRANTEAFF
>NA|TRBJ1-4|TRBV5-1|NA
TGCGCCAGCAGCTTATCACAGGGAAAGAATGAAAAACTGTTTTTT
CASSLSQGKNEKLFF
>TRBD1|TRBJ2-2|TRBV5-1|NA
TGCGCCAGCAGCTCGGGACAGACCCCCACCAACACCGGGGAGCTGTTTTTT
CASSSGQTPTNTGELFF
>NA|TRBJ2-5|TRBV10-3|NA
TGTGCCATAAGGGGAGCGGGAGAGACCCAGTACTTC
CAIRGAGETQYF
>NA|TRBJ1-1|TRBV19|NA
TGTGCCAGTAGTATAGATCTGGGCACAGACACTGAAGCTTTCTTT
CASSIDLGTDTEAFF
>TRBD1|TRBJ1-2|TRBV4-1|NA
TGCGCCAGCAGCCAAGACCCCTCGACAGGGACTCCCTATGGCTACACCTTC
CASSQDPSTGTPYGYTF
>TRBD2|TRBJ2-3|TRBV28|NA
TGTGCCAGCAAGCTAGCGGGGAGTGCAGATACGCAGTATTTT
CASKLAGSADTQYF
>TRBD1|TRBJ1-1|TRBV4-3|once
TGCGCCAGCAGCCAGCTGACAGGGATAACTGAAGCTTTCTTT
CASSQLTGITEAFF
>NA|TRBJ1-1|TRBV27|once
TGTGCCAGCAGTTTCAGTCGACAGCTCGGAACTGAAGCTTTCTTT
CASSFSRQLGTEAFF
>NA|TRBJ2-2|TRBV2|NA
TGTGCCAGCAGCTTACAGGGAACCGGGGAGCTGTTTTTT
CASSLQGTGELFF
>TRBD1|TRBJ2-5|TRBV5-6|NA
TGTGCCAGCAGCTTGAGGACAGGGGGCGTGGAGACCCAGTACTTC
CASSLRTGGVETQYF
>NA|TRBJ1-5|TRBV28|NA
TGTGCCAGCAGTGAAGGGGCCGGCCCGTATCAGCCCCAGCATTTT
CASSEGAGPYQPQHF
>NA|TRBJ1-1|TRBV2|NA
TGTGCCAGCACCGACAACTTGGGAGGTGAAGCTTTCTTT
CASTDNLGGEAFF
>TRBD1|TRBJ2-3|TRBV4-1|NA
TGCGCCAGCAGTCCCGGGACAGGGAGCACAGATACGCAGTATTTT
CASSPGTGSTDTQYF
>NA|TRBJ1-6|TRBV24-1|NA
TGTGCCACCAGTGCGGGGCCCGGGGGTAATTCACCCCTCCACTTT
CATSAGPGGNSPLHF
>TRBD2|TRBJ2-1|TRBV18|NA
TGTGCCAGCTCCCCCTTAGCGGGGGAGCGCGGTGAGCAGTTCTTC
CASSPLAGERGEQFF
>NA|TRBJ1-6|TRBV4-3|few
TGCGCCAGCAGCCAAGATGGGTTAAGGGGTTCACCCCTCCACTTT
CASSQDGLRGSPLHF
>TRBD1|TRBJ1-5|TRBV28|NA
TGTGCCAGCAGTTTATCGGGGACAGGGTATAAGCCCCAGCATTTT
CASSLSGTGYKPQHF
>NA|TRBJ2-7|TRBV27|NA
TGTGCCAGCAGTTTTTCCGGTTACGAGCAGTACTTC
CASSFSGYEQYF
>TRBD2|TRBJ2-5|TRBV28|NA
TGTGCCAGCAGTTACCCAGCGGGGGACCCCCAAGAGACCCAGTACTTC
CASSYPAGDPQETQYF
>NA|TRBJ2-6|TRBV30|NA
TGTGCCTCCCTCACGGTTTCTGGGGCCAACGTCCTGACTTTC
CASLTVSGANVLTF
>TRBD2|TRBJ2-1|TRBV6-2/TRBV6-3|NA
TGTGCCAGCAGTTACTCGATAGGACTAGCCGATAGATACAATGAGCAGTTCTTC
CASSYSIGLADRYNEQFF
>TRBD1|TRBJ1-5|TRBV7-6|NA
TGTGCCAGCAGCTTAACTAGGGACAGGGATCAGCCCCAGCATTTT
CASSLTRDRDQPQHF
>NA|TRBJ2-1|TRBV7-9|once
TGTGCCAGCAGCTTAATAGCGGATGAGCAGTTCTTC
CASSLIADEQFF
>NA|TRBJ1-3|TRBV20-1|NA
TGCAGTGCTAGTCTGGCAGTCTCTGGAAACACCATATATTTT
CSASLAVSGNTIYF
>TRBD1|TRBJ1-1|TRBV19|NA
TGTGCCAGTAGTACCCAGGCAGGGGGCACTGAAGCTTTCTTT
CASSTQAGGTEAFF
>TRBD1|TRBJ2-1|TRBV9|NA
TGTGCCAGCAGCGTCTACAGGACAGGCGTCTCAGGCTCCTACAATGAGCAGTTCTTC
CASSVYRTGVSGSYNEQFF
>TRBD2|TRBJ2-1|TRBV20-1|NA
TGCAGTGCTAGTAGCGGGAGGGGGGCAAATGAGCAGTTCTTC
CSASSGRGANEQFF
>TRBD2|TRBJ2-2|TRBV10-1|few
TGCGCCAGCAGTGAGCATAGCGGGGGGCCGAACACCGGGGAGCTGTTTTTT
CASSEHSGGPNTGELFF
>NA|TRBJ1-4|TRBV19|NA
TGTGCCAGTAGTATGGCAGTTAATGAAAAACTGTTTTTT
CASSMAVNEKLFF
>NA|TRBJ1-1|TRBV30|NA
TGTGCCTGGAGTATTAATATCAACACTGAAGCTTTCTTT
CAWSININTEAFF
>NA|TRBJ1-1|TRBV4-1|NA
TGCGCCAGCAGCCAAGCAGGGTTGAACACTGAAGCTTTCTTT
CASSQAGLNTEAFF
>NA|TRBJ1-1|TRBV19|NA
TGTGCCAGTAGTCGCCGCGGTGAGAGAGTACGTACTGAAGCTTTCTTT
CASSRRGERVRTEAFF
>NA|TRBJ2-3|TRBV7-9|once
TGTGCCAGCAGCTTACCGGGCACAGATACGCAGTATTTT
CASSLPGTDTQYF
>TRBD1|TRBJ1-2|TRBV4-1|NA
TGCGCCAGCAGCCAAGAAACAGTCGCGGGACAGGACGGCTACACCTTC
CASSQETVAGQDGYTF
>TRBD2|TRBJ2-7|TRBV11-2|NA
TGTGCCAGCAGCTTAGAGTTCGGGGGGTCTACCTACGAGCAGTACTTC
CASSLEFGGSTYEQYF
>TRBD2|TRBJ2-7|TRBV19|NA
TGTGCCAGTAGTATCGAGCGGGGGAGCTCCTACGAGCAGTACTTC
CASSIERGSSYEQYF
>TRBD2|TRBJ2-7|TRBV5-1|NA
TGCGCCAGCAGCATCGGACTAGATGGGTCCGAGCAGTACTTC
CASSIGLDGSEQYF
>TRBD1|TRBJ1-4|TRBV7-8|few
TGTGCCAGCAGCCCGTTGGACAGGGAATATGAAAAACTGTTTTTT
CASSPLDREYEKLFF
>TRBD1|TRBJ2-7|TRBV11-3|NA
TGTGCCAGCAACAACGCAGGGGGTGACTACGAGCAGTACTTC
CASNNAGGDYEQYF
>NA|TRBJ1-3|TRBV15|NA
TGTGCCACCAGCAGACCCCCGGGGGGCGCAGGAAACACCATATATTTT
CATSRPPGGAGNTIYF
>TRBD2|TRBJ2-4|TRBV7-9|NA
TGTGCCAGCAGCTTAGCGGGAGGGCCGGGTTGGGCCAAAAACATTCAGTACTTC
CASSLAGGPGWAKNIQYF
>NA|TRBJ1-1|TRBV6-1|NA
TGTGCCAGCAGTGAATGGGCAGGGCATACTGAAGCTTTCTTT
CASSEWAGHTEAFF
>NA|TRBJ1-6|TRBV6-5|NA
TGTGCCAGCAGTCCCCCCCTCGGTAGCGCGGCCCTCCACTTT
CASSPPLGSAALHF
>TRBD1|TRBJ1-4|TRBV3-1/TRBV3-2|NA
TGTGCCAGCAGCCAATCCGGGACAGGGGTTGAAAAACTGTTTTTT
CASSQSGTGVEKLFF
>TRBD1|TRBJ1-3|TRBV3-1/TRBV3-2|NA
TGTGCCAGCAGCCAAGACTACGGGGACAGCTCTGGAAACACCATATATTTT
CASSQDYGDSSGNTIYF
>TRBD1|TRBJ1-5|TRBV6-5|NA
TGTGCCACCTTAGAGACGGGACAGACTAATCAGCCCCAGCATTTT
CATLETGQTNQPQHF